The present T cell receptor beta chain was sequenced within a study of HIV-infected children after antiretroviral therapy interruption. Germline CDR1 MDHEN, CDR2 SYDVKM. This CDR3 spans 13 amino acids. Trimming took 2 bases from V and 8 from J, leaving 12 bases between them. The TCR library was built from RNA with a 3' RACE protocol and unique molecular identifiers. From the 3' RACE reads, TCRdb called clonotypes with MiXCR, one entry per CDR3 protein. This sample has about 40,000 distinct CDR3 sequences, with 5% to 8% found just once. Treatment reported: PENTA 11 planned treatment interruption arm or continuous ART arm. Samples needed at least 5 million viable cryopreserved PBMCs. This clonotype occurred many times.

The specimen comprised CD45RA+ CD4+ T cells from PBMCs, pooled from several time points, sampled from a donor given antiretroviral therapy, either interrupted or continuous. Subset indicated: naive CD4+ CD45RA+ CD45RO- T cells. The chain has TRBV28 and TRBJ1-2; tentatively, D is TRBD1 (5 bases). This TCR came from a pool of human donors with HIV. In DNA form, the CDR3 reads TGTGCCAGCAGTTTACTCACGGGACCGGGCTACACCTTC. Residues: CASSLLTGPGYTF.